This T cell receptor (beta chain) is drawn from a study of long-term antiretroviral therapy in people with HIV (dated by TCRdb to the early 2020s). About the full investigation: Collection of the earliest samples took place about a decade ahead of the 2015 WHO recommendation for immediate ART, at a time when ART was typically delayed until CD4 counts fell. Whether ART initiation and durable HIV suppression were associated with changes in peripheral blood TRB repertoire composition and diversity was tested in a retrospective serial study. A total of 192 cryopreserved PBMC samples were contributed to the cohort by 30 adults with confirmed HIV infection, with samples collected serially over a mean of 6 years (range 1-12). Among the approximately 27 participants with HIV, around 10 were female. Test extractions of a monoclonal T-cell line alongside approximately 34 polyclonal samples showed no cross-contamination during QIAcube processing.

Inclusion was restricted to participants for whom at least one PBMC sample before ART initiation and at least two post-ART samples were available. Every participant with HIV received treatment in the United States of America. Before DNA extraction, cryopreserved samples of about 0.95-10 million PBMC were thawed and then washed. At the time of the earliest PBMC sample, participants with HIV were aged between roughly 20 and 55 years. Per participant, PBMC samples came from 1-4 timepoints prior to ART initiation and 2-8 timepoints following ART initiation, for a median of 7 samples. For every participant, serial HIV viral load, CD4+ T-cell count, ART history and demographic data were obtained. A Qiagen kit on a QIAcube was used to extract genomic DNA from unsorted PBMC, with samples processed in batches of 12. The immunoSEQ hsTCRB v3.0 assay was used at survey level resolution to sequence the TRB variable region. The targeted TRB sequencing depth was roughly 40,000-50,000 T-cell genomes per sample. An Illumina MiSeq with a v3 150-cycle kit was used to sequence the pooled TRB libraries. As for the original processing: Repertoire analysis was performed in R inside a reproducible Nextflow workflow that covered QC, data transformation and analysis. LymphoSeq2, an R package for exploring AIRR-Seq data, was used to implement custom analyses. A few samples that yielded fewer than 5000 total TRB sequences were excluded, so that more than 150 HIV repertoires were analyzed. Of the roughly 190 retained HIV repertoires, almost 60 were collected before and around 130 after ART initiation. Each repertoire was downsampled to 5000 TRB nucleotide sequences, and summary statistics were averaged across 100 downsampling iterations. Only TRB sequences with CDR3 regions of at least seven amino acids were retained for analysis. Two measures captured diversity: a Shannon entropy-derived clonality score and the Gini coefficient. In repertoire networks, the top 5000 CDR3 amino acid sequences were linked whenever an edit distance of one separated two sequences. For TRB CDR3 amino acid sequences, antigen specificity groups and MHC restriction were predicted with GLIPH2. Known CMV, EBV, HIV or tissue antigen associations were flagged by matching CDR3 amino acid sequences against VDJdb and McPAS-TCR. Pre-ART, post-ART and control groups were compared with Wilcoxon signed-rank tests and Holm-Bonferroni correction. Not all clones reach the TCRdb copy of this immuneACCESS table, which keeps in-frame sequences only. Checked studies attribute under half of the gap to unresolved V genes and leave the rest unexplained. V and J calls and clone size are given by that table; D and trimming were obtained from the DNA. In this sample the table shows approximately 25,000 clones, 85% to 95% of which occur a single time. The top ten constitute 9.2% of the sample.

This clone occurred once. The antigen this receptor binds is unknown. Base qualities are not at hand, and no much larger clone is one base apart. Results the study describes overall, beyond this receptor: The samples span the years 2004 to 2017, and the ART regimens used may be less effective than current regimens. Expanded TRB clones identified before ART initiation dominated the repertoire at all time points, although this dominance fluctuated and declined in many PLHIV after ART. Starting ART was linked to a significant rise in TRB diversity, yet even with long-term ART the diversity remained significantly lower than in transplant donor controls. Unsorted PBMC were profiled instead of sorted CD4+ and CD8+ T cells because pre-ART samples had limited cell numbers. Inferences about post-ART repertoire changes are limited because no data were available on ART adherence, viral resistance or therapy changes. Narrower CDR3 length ranges were observed in HIV repertoires than in controls, and an antigen-experienced repertoire with only a slight naive shift after ART was suggested by the network structure. Owing to limited PBMC availability, only the TCR beta chain was sequenced, without alpha chain pairing.

From its cysteine to its phenylalanine, the CDR3 spans 15 amino acids. Just CDR3 DNA is preserved here, 45 bases in frame from base 1. The CDR1 and CDR2 encoded by the germline V gene are SGHRS and YFSETQ. A distance of 17 bases separates the germline ends of V and J, which lose 5 bases and 3 bases respectively. The receptor comes from a woman between 35 and 50 years old with HIV. The source was unsorted PBMCs, collected 7.6 years after starting antiretroviral therapy. Recombination joined TRBV5-1 with TRBJ2-5; the D segment could be TRBD1, given 6 matching bases. The DNA sequence is as follows: TGCGCCAGCAGATTTTTACAGGGAAGGGAAGAGACCCAGTACTTC. The translation is CASRFLQGREETQYF.